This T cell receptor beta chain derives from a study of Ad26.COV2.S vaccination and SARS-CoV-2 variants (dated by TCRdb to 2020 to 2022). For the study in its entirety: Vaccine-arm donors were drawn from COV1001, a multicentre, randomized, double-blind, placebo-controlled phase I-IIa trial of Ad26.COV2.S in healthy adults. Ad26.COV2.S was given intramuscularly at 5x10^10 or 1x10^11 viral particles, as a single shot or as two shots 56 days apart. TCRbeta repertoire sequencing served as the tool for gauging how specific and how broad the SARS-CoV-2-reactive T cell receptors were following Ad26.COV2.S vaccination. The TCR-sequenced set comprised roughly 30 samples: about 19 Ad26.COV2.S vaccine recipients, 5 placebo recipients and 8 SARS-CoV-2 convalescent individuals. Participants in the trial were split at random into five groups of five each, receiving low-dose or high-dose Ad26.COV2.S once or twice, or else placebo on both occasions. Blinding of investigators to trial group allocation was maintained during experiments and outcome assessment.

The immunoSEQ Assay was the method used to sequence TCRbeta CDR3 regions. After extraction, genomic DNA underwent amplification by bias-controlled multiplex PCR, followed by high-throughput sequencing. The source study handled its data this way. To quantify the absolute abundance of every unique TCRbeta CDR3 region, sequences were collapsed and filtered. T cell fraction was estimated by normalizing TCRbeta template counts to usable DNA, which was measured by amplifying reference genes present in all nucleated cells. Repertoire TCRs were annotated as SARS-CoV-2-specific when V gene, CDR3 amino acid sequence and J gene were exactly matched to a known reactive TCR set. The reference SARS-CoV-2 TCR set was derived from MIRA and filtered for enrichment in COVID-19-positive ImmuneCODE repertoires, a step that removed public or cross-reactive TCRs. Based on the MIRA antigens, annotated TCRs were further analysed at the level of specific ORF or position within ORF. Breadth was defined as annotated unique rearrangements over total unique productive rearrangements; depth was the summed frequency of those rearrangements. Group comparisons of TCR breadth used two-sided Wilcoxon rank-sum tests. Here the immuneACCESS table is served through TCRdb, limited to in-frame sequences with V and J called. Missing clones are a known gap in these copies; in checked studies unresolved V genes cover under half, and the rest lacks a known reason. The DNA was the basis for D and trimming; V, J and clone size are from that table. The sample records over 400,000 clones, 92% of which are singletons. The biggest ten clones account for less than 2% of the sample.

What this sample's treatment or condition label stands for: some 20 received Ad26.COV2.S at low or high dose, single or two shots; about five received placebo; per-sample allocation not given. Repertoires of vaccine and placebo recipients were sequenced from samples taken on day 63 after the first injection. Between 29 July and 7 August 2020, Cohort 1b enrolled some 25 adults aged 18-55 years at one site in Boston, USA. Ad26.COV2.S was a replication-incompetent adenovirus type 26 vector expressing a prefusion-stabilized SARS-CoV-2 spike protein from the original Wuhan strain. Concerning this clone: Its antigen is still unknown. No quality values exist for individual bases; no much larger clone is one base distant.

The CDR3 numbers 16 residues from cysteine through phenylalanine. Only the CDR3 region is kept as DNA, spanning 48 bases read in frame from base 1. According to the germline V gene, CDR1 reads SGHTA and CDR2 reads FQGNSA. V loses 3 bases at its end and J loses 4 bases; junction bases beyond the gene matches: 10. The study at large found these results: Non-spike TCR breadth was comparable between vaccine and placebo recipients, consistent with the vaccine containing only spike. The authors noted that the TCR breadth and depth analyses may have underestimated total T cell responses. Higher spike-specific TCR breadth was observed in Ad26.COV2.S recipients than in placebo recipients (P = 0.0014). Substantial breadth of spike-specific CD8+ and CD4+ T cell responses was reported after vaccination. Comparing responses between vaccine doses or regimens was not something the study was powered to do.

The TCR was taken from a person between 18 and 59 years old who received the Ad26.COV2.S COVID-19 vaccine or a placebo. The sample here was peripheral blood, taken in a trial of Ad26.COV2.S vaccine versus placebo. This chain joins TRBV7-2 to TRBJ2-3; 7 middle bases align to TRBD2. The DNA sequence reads TGTGCCAGCAGCTTTCAAAGCGGGGCACGATCAGATACGCAGTATTTT. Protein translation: CASSFQSGARSDTQYF.